A selection of T cell receptor beta chains follows, all from one sample in a study of PD-L1 blockade in urothelial cancer. The data were produced by immunoSEQ multiplex PCR, yet TCRdb's version contains in-frame clones alone and is incomplete. Of about 130,000 clones in the sample, about 84% were seen once. Sequenced here: PBMCs, sampled around atezolizumab (anti-PD-L1) treatment. The source of these receptors is a man in his fifties or sixties with urothelial cancer. Each CDR3 is given with its conserved first and last residue. The D gene is left open where the match is weak. Not every row has a clone size; where given, it reads once, few, many or a size class.

size: NA
J: TRBJ2-7
V: TRBV20-1
D: TRBD2
DNA: TGCAGTGTCCGCGGGAGTAACGAGCAGTACTTC
CDR3: CSVRGSNEQYF

size: few
J: TRBJ2-5
V: TRBV7-3
D: TRBD2
DNA: TGTGCCAGCAGCAGTAGCGGGAACCGCCAAGAGACCCAGTACTTC
CDR3: CASSSSGNRQETQYF

size: once
J: TRBJ2-3
V: TRBV5-3
D: TRBD2
DNA: TGTGCCAGAATGGGGGGAGGGCAGACGCAGTATTTT
CDR3: CARMGGGQTQYF

size: NA
J: TRBJ1-1
V: TRBV15
D: TRBD1
DNA: TGTGCCACCAGCAGAGACCCGACAGGGATGAACACTGAAGCTTTCTTT
CDR3: CATSRDPTGMNTEAFF

size: NA
J: TRBJ1-4
V: TRBV4-1
D: NA
DNA: TGCGCCAGCAGCCAAGATCAAGTGGGCCCCACCTATGAAAAACTGTTTTTT
CDR3: CASSQDQVGPTYEKLFF

size: NA
J: TRBJ1-5
V: TRBV19
D: TRBD1
DNA: TGTGCCAGTAGTATAGGGACAGGGAACAATCAGCCCCAGCATTTT
CDR3: CASSIGTGNNQPQHF

size: NA
J: TRBJ2-7
V: TRBV9
D: TRBD2
DNA: TGTGCCAGCAGCGTAGCCGATAGCGGGGGTTACGAGCAGTACTTC
CDR3: CASSVADSGGYEQYF

size: NA
J: TRBJ1-6
V: TRBV5-1
D: NA
DNA: TGCGCCAGCAGCTTGGGACTGTGGTTCGACTCACCCCTCCACTTT
CDR3: CASSLGLWFDSPLHF

size: NA
J: TRBJ1-1
V: TRBV2
D: TRBD1
DNA: TGTGCCAGCAGTGTGTGGACAGGGGGGGTAAACACTGAAGCTTTCTTT
CDR3: CASSVWTGGVNTEAFF

size: NA
J: TRBJ2-5
V: TRBV21-1
D: NA
DNA: TGTGCCAGCAGCAAAGCGCTCTGGAGGGGACAAGAGACCCAGTACTTC
CDR3: CASSKALWRGQETQYF

size: NA
J: TRBJ2-3
V: TRBV2
D: NA
DNA: TGTGCCAGCAGACTAGAACGTACGCAGTATTTT
CDR3: CASRLERTQYF

size: NA
J: TRBJ2-3
V: TRBV6-6
D: TRBD2
DNA: TGTGCCAGCAGTTACGGGGCGGGGGGCACAGATACGCAGTATTTT
CDR3: CASSYGAGGTDTQYF

size: few
J: TRBJ1-2
V: TRBV19
D: NA
DNA: TGTGCCAGTAGTATAGATGGGAGTAACTATGGCTACACCTTC
CDR3: CASSIDGSNYGYTF

size: once
J: TRBJ1-1
V: TRBV11-2
D: TRBD1
DNA: TGTGCCAGCAGCTTGACAGGGGGAGCTTTCTTT
CDR3: CASSLTGGAFF

size: few
J: TRBJ2-7
V: TRBV19
D: NA
DNA: TGTGCCAGTAGGCCGGGGTTCTCCTACGAGCAGTACTTC
CDR3: CASRPGFSYEQYF

size: NA
J: TRBJ1-2
V: TRBV7-2
D: NA
DNA: TGTGCCAGCAGCCGGGAGGTTTCCTATGGCTACACCTTC
CDR3: CASSREVSYGYTF